This entry concerns a single T cell receptor (beta chain). Its antigen is as yet unknown. The conserved phenylalanine or tryptophan is not found at the CDR3 terminus, so this likely reflects a read error. This entry belongs to a study of tumor and adjacent non-tumor tissue in lung cancer. The study, taken as a whole, reports: TCR diversity was significantly greater in tumor than normal lung tissue.

Trimming took 4 bases from V and 6 from J; bases not matched to a gene: 4. There are 13 residues in the CDR3. The germline V gene encodes CDR1 DFQATT and CDR2 SNEGSKA (reference sequence). A modified ARM-PCR protocol with three rounds of nested PCR amplified TCRbeta. TCRdb recomputed calls from the multiplex PCR reads with MiXCR, one row per CDR3 protein. The data show about 140,000 distinct CDR3 sequences, 66% seen once. The template was RNA from unsorted bulk tissue. Chemotherapy-naive patients with new lung cancer underwent thoracic surgery in China, August–late 2014. The specimen was lung tumor tissue. The sequence was collected from a man between 60 and 75 years old with small cell lung cancer. The chain combines TRBV20-1 with TRBJ1-5, with 9 bases fitting TRBD1. The CDR3 DNA reads as TGCAGTGCTAAGGACAGGGGCATTCAGCCCCAGCATTAT. This translates into CSAKDRGIQPQHY.